This TCR beta chain comes out of a study of control samples from healthy donors and cancer patients. The table lists this clone with a few counts. Trimming cost V 5 bases and J 11 bases, with 15 bases left between them. CDR3 length: 12 residues. The germline CDR1 and CDR2 sequences are SGHTA and FQGNSA. TCRdb keeps only in-frame clones here, not all; method: immunoSEQ multiplex PCR. The table has about 53,000 clones, about nine tenths seen once; the top ten hold roughly an eighth. The chain couples TRBV7-2 to TRBJ1-1; D is possibly TRBD1 (5 bases). This clonotype was obtained from a man aged 55-75 years with head and neck cancer. The sample comprised PBMCs. The DNA for the CDR3 is TGTGCCAGCAGCCAGTCGGCGCGGGGGGCTTTCTTT. It translates to CASSQSARGAFF.